These T cell receptor beta chains were read from a single sample in a study of shared T cell receptors in the human thymus. Libraries were prepared by immunoSEQ multiplex PCR; TCRdb keeps only in-frame clonotypes and omits some of them. The table records more than 550,000 clones, around 87% of them present only once. These sequences were also reported in another study, on human thymus T cells.

Material for sequencing was thymocytes. These receptors were taken from a boy under two years old with a congenital heart defect. Each CDR3 is given with its conserved first and last residue.

>TRBJ2-7|TRBV19
CASSIGGSEQYF
>TRBJ1-1|TRBV7-9
CASSLMTGGITEAFF
>TRBJ2-1|TRBV11-2
CASSRLVNYNEQFF
>TRBJ2-1|TRBV7-4
CASSLRRGDPNEQFF
>TRBJ2-1|TRBV14
CASSPSLSSYNEQFF
>TRBJ2-7|TRBV7-2
CASSLAFAGGFYEQYF
>TRBJ1-2|TRBV19
CASRVPGQGINGYTF
>TRBJ2-1|TRBV7-9
CASSISSTSGRPHNEQFF
>TRBJ2-2|TRBV5-4
CASSFLLAGVRGELFF
>TRBJ2-5|TRBV5-1
CASRQNRGPKTQYF
>TRBJ1-1|TRBV7-3
CASSHSMRPIGNTEAFF
>TRBJ2-3|TRBV12-5
CASGSPGLRPYF
>TRBJ2-7|TRBV7-9
CASSPDSLYEQYF
>TRBJ1-1|TRBV5-4
CASSGGARGLVRNTEAFF
>TRBJ1-1|TRBV7-2
CASSHLHQGRHTEAFF
>TRBJ2-5|TRBV10-1
CASSEGTGEETQYF
>TRBJ1-6|TRBV5-1
CASGPSDRVGDSPLHF
>TRBJ1-2|TRBV7-9
CASSPVSQGRYGYTF
>TRBJ1-5|TRBV27
CASSGDREPNQPQHF
>TRBJ2-3|TRBV9
CASSPQGVGDTQYF
>TRBJ2-3|TRBV7-6
CASSSRLARSTDTQYF
>TRBJ1-5|TRBV6-1
CASSEPGGPGAENSNQPQHF
>TRBJ2-7|TRBV18
CASSPKQATGERVEQYF
>TRBJ2-1|TRBV5-6
CASSLDSSVFHNEQFF
>TRBJ2-3|TRBV4-1
CASSHKKGASTDTQYF
>TRBJ1-3|TRBV5-6
CASSHTKPRVGNTIYF
>TRBJ1-2|TRBV30
CAWSQQGSYGYTF
>TRBJ2-7|TRBV15
CATSRNLKREGRYEQYF
>TRBJ1-2|TRBV19
CASSMNDNDYGYTF
>TRBJ2-7|TRBV12-5
CASGLQGDEQYF
>TRBJ2-1|TRBV21-1
CASTGQGSYNEQFF
>TRBJ2-3|TRBV7-7
CASSLASDQRGHSTDTQYF